The clone carrying this T cell receptor beta chain turned up a few times. Its antigen is unknown. This sample was taken from a study of T-cell reconstitution after alpha-beta-depleted transplantation in children. Study-wide results and caveats: Some patients' high day-60 TCRbeta diversity was traced to surviving recipient T cells and thymic progenitors.

V trimming: 3 bases; J trimming: 5 bases; junction bases outside the gene matches: 6. The CDR3 is 14 residues long. Preparation of the TCRbeta library used unique molecular identifiers. TCRdb re-called the PCR reads with MiXCR, one entry per CDR3 protein. The sample includes 250,000 to 400,000 distinct CDR3 sequences, around 25% seen only once; the top ten take roughly 11%. This clonotype originated in a male patient between 10 and 17 years old who had a stem cell transplant for acute lymphoblastic leukemia, so the T cells may come from the graft donor. The gene calls are TRBV12-3 or TRBV12-4 and TRBJ1-2; 7 bases are a match to TRBD1. The sample consisted of PBMCs, mostly from graft donor cells, taken 180 days after TCRalphabeta/CD19-depleted stem cell transplant. The CDR3 is CASSLWTGRYGYTF. The CDR3 nucleotides are TGTGCCAGCAGTTTGTGGACAGGAAGATATGGCTACACCTTC.